These 21 T cell receptor beta chains were all obtained from the same sample, sequenced in a study of T cell repertoires in cytomegalovirus infection. TCRdb re-analysed the reads in MiXCR, keeping a single row per CDR3 protein. Of about 360,000 distinct CDR3 sequences in the sample, approximately 18% are singletons; the top ten hold roughly 8.7%. The sequenced sample consisted of PBMCs. These receptors all stem from a human donor in good health (CMV status not recorded). Some clones in this sample may be carry-over from other donors' samples.

The V and J genes are TRBV4-1 and TRBJ1-6; D uncertain. Germline V lookup: CDR1 MGHRA, CDR2 YSYEKL. This CDR3 contains 16 residues. V lost 1 base and J lost 6, with 13 bases in between. The CDR3 reads CASSQVAPWGNSPLHF. For the CDR3, the DNA is TGCGCCAGCAGCCAAGTTGCCCCGTGGGGTAATTCACCCCTCCACTTT.

The chain has TRBV12-3 or TRBV12-4 and TRBJ2-3, with 15 nucleotides matching TRBD2. With V trimmed by 5 bases and J by 6 bases, 6 bases remained unmatched. This CDR3 spans 16 amino acids. CDR3 sequence (DNA): TGTGCCAGCAGTGCGGGACTAGCGGGGGGATTGGATACGCAGTATTTT. This sequence encodes CASSAGLAGGLDTQYF.

This clonotype was found many times. This chain connects TRBV27 to TRBJ2-1; TRBD2 matches 10 bases. Per the germline V gene, CDR1 is MNHEY and CDR2 is SMNVEV (reference sequence). V lost 2 bases to trimming and J lost 7 bases; unmatched junction nucleotides: 5. This CDR3 spans 15 amino acids. The CDR3 nucleotides read TGTGCCAGCAGTTTAGCAGCGGGAGGGCCGAATGAGCAGTTCTTC. Encoded protein: CASSLAAGGPNEQFF.

The V call is TRBV3-1, the J call TRBJ2-7; unclear D gene. The V end lost 0 bases, the J end lost 3 bases, and 9 bases lay between the germline ends. In germline, CDR1 is LGHDT, CDR2 YNNKEL (reference sequence). This CDR3 is 14 amino acids long. Here the CDR3 reads CASSQDAVNYEQYF. CDR3 DNA sequence: TGTGCCAGCAGCCAAGACGCGGTGAACTACGAGCAGTACTTC.

J is TRBJ2-2 and V is TRBV19; 10 nucleotides match TRBD2. After removal of 6 bases from V and 5 bases from J, the junction contained 6 bases not matched to a gene. Per the germline V gene, CDR1 is LNHDA and CDR2 is SQIVND (reference sequence). The CDR3 sequence is 15 residues long. The chain's CDR3 is CASRAGLAETGELFF. The CDR3 coding sequence is TGTGCCAGTAGGGCTGGACTAGCGGAGACCGGGGAGCTGTTTTTT.

In this sample, this clonotype turned up many times. The rearrangement joins TRBV24-1 to TRBJ2-5; D unresolved. This CDR3 spans 16 amino acids. The V end was cut by 4 bases, the J end by 2 bases, with 16 bases between. CDR1 KGHDR and CDR2 SFDVKD come from the germline V gene. CDR3 nucleotides: TGTGCCACCAGTGAGCCCCCGGTCCCAGCGCAAGAGACCCAGTACTTC. Protein sequence: CATSEPPVPAQETQYF.

The genes are TRBV12-3 or TRBV12-4 and TRBJ2-7; D not resolved. This CDR3 contains 12 residues. Deletions cut 1 base from V and 6 bases from J, with 7 bases between. CDR3 nucleotide sequence: TGTGCCAGCAGTTTAGGTGCGGTCGAGCAGTACTTC. As protein: CASSLGAVEQYF.

The chain combines TRBV29-1 with TRBJ2-1; a possible D gene is TRBD2 (6 bases). The CDR3 runs to 13 residues. Germline-derived CDR1 and CDR2 are SQVTM and ANQGSEA. V was trimmed by 5 bases and J by 6 bases, leaving 14 bases between them. CDR3 DNA sequence: TGCAGCGTTTCGAGGAGGGCCGGCAATGAGCAGTTCTTC. This codes for CSVSRRAGNEQFF.

This clonotype came up a few times. The V call is TRBV20-1, the J call TRBJ2-3; D might be TRBD1 (5 bases). The CDR3 is made up of 15 amino acids. V was trimmed by 1 base and J by 0 bases, leaving 11 bases between them. Germline V CDR1 and CDR2: DFQATT, SNEGSKA (reference sequence). The CDR3 protein is CSARGTSTSTDTQYF. CDR3 coding DNA: TGCAGTGCTAGAGGGACATCGACTAGCACAGATACGCAGTATTTT.

The chain links TRBV2 to TRBJ2-7; weak D call: TRBD1 (5 bases). The germline V gene encodes CDR1 SNHLY and CDR2 FYNNEI. CDR3 length: 15 residues. V was trimmed by 3 bases and J by 3 bases, leaving 15 bases between them. DNA for the CDR3: TGTGCCAGCAGTGAGCCCCAGGGCCCATACTACGAGCAGTACTTC. This sequence encodes CASSEPQGPYYEQYF.

This clonotype was detected ten times or more. The chain joins TRBV7-9 to TRBJ1-1; D gene ambiguous. The CDR3 has 15 amino acids. CDR1 is SEHNR and CDR2 is FQNEAQ in the germline V gene (reference sequence). The V and J ends lost 5 bases and 1 base respectively, with 14 bases between them. CDR3 loop: CASSAMGRTNTEAFF. Written as DNA, the CDR3 is TGTGCCAGCAGCGCGATGGGCAGGACGAACACTGAAGCTTTCTTT.

This clonotype was counted many times. The chain links TRBV7-6 to TRBJ2-7; 7 bases match TRBD1. V lost 4 bases and J lost 6; bases outside the gene matches: 6. Germline V gene lookup returns CDR1 SGHVS and CDR2 FNYEAQ. The CDR3 runs 13 residues. The DNA of the CDR3 is TGTGCCAGCAGCTCGAACCGGGACAGCGAGCAGTACTTC. This gives the protein CASSSNRDSEQYF.

This clonotype appeared a few times. The chain recombines TRBV7-3 with TRBJ2-5; D gene uncertain. This CDR3 has 15 residues. CDR1 SGHTA and CDR2 FQGTGA come from the germline V gene. V was pared by 3 bases and J by 3 bases, with 14 bases between. The CDR3 loop reads CASSLGLTPKETQYF. The CDR3 DNA reads as TGTGCCAGCAGCTTGGGTCTGACACCGAAAGAGACCCAGTACTTC.

V is TRBV19 and J is TRBJ2-4; 8 nucleotides line up with TRBD1. With 6 bases clipped from V and 1 base from J, the junction kept 5 bases outside the gene matches. This CDR3 comprises 15 residues. The V gene's germline CDR1 is LNHDA and CDR2 SQIVND (reference sequence). This CDR3 reads CASSMTGVAKNIQYF. The CDR3 bases are TGTGCCAGTAGCATGACAGGGGTGGCCAAAAACATTCAGTACTTC.

This clonotype was picked up many times. The genes are TRBV7-6 and TRBJ2-7; 7 bases agree with TRBD2. The CDR3 has 15 amino acids. The junction had 7 bases not matched to a gene; V was cut back by 1 base and J by 4 bases. The germline V gene encodes CDR1 SGHVS and CDR2 FNYEAQ. The DNA for the CDR3 is TGTGCCAGCAGCTTAGTTGGGACTATGGCGTACGAGCAGTACTTC. Its protein product is CASSLVGTMAYEQYF.

With respect to this clonotype: One junction end disagrees with the germline gene, perhaps due to a read error. The chain links TRBV20-1 to TRBJ1-1; perhaps TRBD1 as D (6 bases). CDR3 length equals 12 residues. Germline V lookup: CDR1 DFQATT, CDR2 SNEGSKA (reference sequence). The CDR3 DNA reads TGCAGTGCTCGAGAGGGGGGGCAGCCAGCTTTCTTT. The encoded protein is CSAREGGQPAFF.

The genes are TRBV29-1 and TRBJ2-3, with D possibly TRBD2 on 5 matching bases. V was pared by 6 bases and J by 0 bases, with 10 bases between. Germline values: CDR1 SQVTM, CDR2 ANQGSEA. This CDR3 is 13 amino acids long. The CDR3 sequence is CSVNGVSTDTQYF. The CDR3, as DNA: TGCAGCGTCAACGGGGTTAGCACAGATACGCAGTATTTT.

This clonotype occurred a few times. At one boundary the junction diverges from the germline segment, which might be a read error. The chain has TRBV4-1 and TRBJ2-7, with a tentative D call TRBD2 (5 bases). Germline V CDR1 and CDR2: MGHRA, YSYEKL. This CDR3 has 13 amino acids. The CDR3 nucleotides are TGTGCCAGCAGCCAAGCGGTTCGCTACGAGCAGTACTTC. Residues: CASSQAVRYEQYF.

This clonotype was detected only a few times. J is TRBJ2-7 and V is TRBV2, with D hard to call. V shed 7 bases and J shed 5 bases, with 0 bases lying between them. Germline V CDR1 and CDR2: SNHLY, FYNNEI. The length of the CDR3 is 8 residues. The CDR3 loop is CASNEQYF. In DNA, the CDR3 is TGTGCCAGCAACGAGCAGTACTTC.

There are many counts of this clonotype. The rearrangement uses TRBV3-1 and TRBJ1-1; D is uncertain. Germline lookup yields CDR1 LGHDT and CDR2 YNNKEL (reference sequence). This CDR3 contains 13 residues. Trimming removed 1 base at V and 5 bases at J, with 8 bases between. The CDR3 here is CASSQGGWTEAFF. The CDR3 DNA is TGTGCCAGCAGCCAAGGAGGGTGGACTGAAGCTTTCTTT.

This clonotype was observed a handful of times. The chain carries TRBV19 and TRBJ1-5; 8 bases align to TRBD1. This CDR3 region has 15 residues. V gave up 0 bases and J gave up 7 bases; unmatched junction bases: 5. From germline, CDR1 is LNHDA and CDR2 SQIVND (reference sequence). The CDR3 sequence: CASSIEQGVWQPQHF. CDR3 nucleotide sequence: TGTGCCAGTAGTATAGAACAGGGGGTATGGCAGCCCCAGCATTTT.